The 17 T cell receptor beta chains below come from one sample, sequenced in a study of cytomegalovirus exposure and HLA in healthy donors. The PCR was carried out with 60 Vbeta primers and 13 Jbeta primers. Clones were sequenced by immunoSEQ multiplex PCR, and TCRdb holds only the in-frame ones, with some missing. The table lists 170,000 or so clones, 80% of them singletons. Sequencing was performed on PBMCs. The receptors originated from a man in his forties in good health and CMV-seronegative.

The chain has TRBV2 and TRBJ2-7, with D perhaps matching TRBD2 (5 bases). The germline CDR1 and CDR2 sequences are SNHLY and FYNNEI. This CDR3 region has 15 residues. The V and J ends lost 6 bases and 2 bases respectively, with 17 bases between them. CDR3 DNA sequence: TGTGCCAGCAGGACGGACTCCTGGGAAACCTACGAGCAGTACTTC. Translating gives CASRTDSWETYEQYF.

The chain uses TRBV19 and TRBJ2-3; 8 nucleotides line up with TRBD2. V was pared by 2 bases and J by 3 bases, with 4 bases of the junction left unmatched. Germline-derived CDR1 and CDR2 are LNHDA and SQIVND (reference sequence). This CDR3 comprises 15 residues. The CDR3 loop reads CASSISSGGTDTQYF. CDR3 nucleotides: TGTGCCAGTAGTATATCCAGCGGGGGAACAGATACGCAGTATTTT.

In this sample, this clone turned up a few times. The chain is built from TRBV5-1 and TRBJ1-2, with 8 nucleotides matching TRBD1. The trim removed 0 bases at V and 4 bases at J, leaving 8 bases unmatched. Germline assignment: CDR1 SGHRS and CDR2 YFSETQ. The CDR3 has 16 amino acids. CDR3 loop: CASSLASQGAVYGYTF. The CDR3 nucleotides read TGCGCCAGCAGCTTGGCCTCTCAGGGGGCCGTCTATGGCTACACCTTC.

The rearrangement joins TRBV7-2 to TRBJ2-2, with 9 bases aligning to TRBD1. The ends lost 7 bases at V and 8 bases at J; junction bases unmatched: 5. The CDR3 covers 13 residues. Germline V gives CDR1 SGHTA, CDR2 FQGNSA. The CDR3 is CASNEDRGGELFF. CDR3 nucleotide sequence: TGTGCCAGCAATGAGGACAGGGGTGGGGAGCTGTTTTTT.

V gene TRBV27 combines with J gene TRBJ2-7; 11 bases agree with TRBD2. The trim removed 5 bases at V and 4 bases at J, leaving 7 bases unmatched. Germline V gene data show CDR1 as MNHEY and CDR2 as SMNVEV (reference sequence). This CDR3 spans 15 amino acids. CDR3 DNA: TGTGCCAGCAGTCTAACTAGCGGGAGTACTTACGAGCAGTACTTC. It specifies CASSLTSGSTYEQYF.

The V gene is TRBV4-1, the J gene TRBJ1-1; a weak D match, TRBD1 (6 bases). The V gene lost 1 base and the J gene lost 2 bases, with 11 bases spanning the gap. Germline V gives CDR1 MGHRA, CDR2 YSYEKL. The CDR3 covers 15 residues. CDR3 nucleotides: TGCGCCAGCAGCCAAGCAGACAGGATAAACACTGAAGCTTTCTTT. Its protein is CASSQADRINTEAFF.

This clone has only a few counts. The chain combines TRBV5-4 with TRBJ2-7, with D perhaps matching TRBD1 (6 bases). The CDR3 is 13 amino acids. Trimming took 1 base from V and 6 from J, leaving 11 bases between them. CDR1 is SGHNT and CDR2 is YYREEE in the germline V gene (reference sequence). The CDR3 DNA sequence: TGTGCCAGCAGCTTGCAACAGGGCCGCGAGCAGTACTTC. Protein product: CASSLQQGREQYF. The full variable domain, completed using reference TRBV5-4 and TRBJ2-7, is ETGVTQSPTHLIKTRGQQVTLRCSSQSGHNTVSWYQQALGQGPQFIFQYYREEENGRGNFPPRFSGLQFPNYSSELNVNALELDDSALYLCASSLQQGREQYFGPGTRLTVT.

V and J are TRBV7-9 and TRBJ1-4, with D perhaps matching TRBD1 (5 bases). The germline V gene encodes CDR1 SEHNR and CDR2 FQNEAQ (reference sequence). Trimming took off 3 bases at V and 5 bases at J, with 10 bases between the two ends. The CDR3 spans 14 residues. In nucleotides, the CDR3 is TGTGCCAGCAGCTTCGACAGTAGAAATGAAAAACTGTTTTTT. Amino acids: CASSFDSRNEKLFF.

The chain recombines TRBV5-6 with TRBJ1-2; tentative D call: TRBD1 (5 bases). The CDR3 totals 13 residues. CDR1 and CDR2 from the germline V gene are SGHDT and YYEEEE. V lost 1 base to trimming and J lost 6 bases, with 10 bases between them. CDR3: CASSLTGTHGYTF. DNA for the CDR3: TGTGCCAGCAGCTTGACAGGTACCCATGGCTACACCTTC.

CDR3 residues: CASHHQQGIGVISPLHF. The CDR3 DNA follows: TGTGCCAGTCATCACCAACAGGGGATAGGGGTAATTTCACCCCTCCACTTT. This chain uses TRBV19 with TRBJ1-6; 7 bases match TRBD1. V lost 8 bases to trimming and J lost 9 bases; unmatched junction nucleotides: 19. Looked up from germline, CDR1 is LNHDA and CDR2 is SQIVND (reference sequence). The CDR3 runs to 17 residues.

V gene TRBV2 combines with J gene TRBJ2-6, with TRBD1 matching over 7 bases. CDR1 and CDR2 (germline): SNHLY, FYNNEI. CDR3 length equals 14 residues. V shed 4 bases, J shed 6 bases, and the junction held 3 bases outside the gene matches. CDR3 residues: CASSGQGQANVLTF. As DNA, the CDR3 is TGTGCCAGCAGTGGACAGGGCCAGGCCAACGTCCTGACTTTC.

This chain connects TRBV7-2 to TRBJ2-5; 8 nucleotides agree with TRBD2. Germline CDR1 SGHTA, CDR2 FQGNSA. This CDR3 has 15 amino acids. V was clipped by 2 bases and J by 5 bases; unmatched bases: 7. CDR3 sequence: CASSLSGTGGETQYF. CDR3 bases: TGTGCCAGCAGCTTAAGCGGGACGGGGGGGGAGACCCAGTACTTC.

This clone appeared once. The rearrangement links TRBV2 to TRBJ2-1, with TRBD2 matching 7 bases. This CDR3 comprises 15 residues. J lost 9 bases, V lost 0 bases, and 8 bases had no gene match. Germline assignment: CDR1 SNHLY and CDR2 FYNNEI. The CDR3 DNA reads TGTGCCAGCAGTGAAGCGGGGACTAATAAAGGTGAGCAGTTCTTC. It specifies CASSEAGTNKGEQFF.

The count of this clone is one. J is TRBJ2-5 and V is TRBV4-1, with D possibly matching TRBD1 (6 bases). V was cut by 2 bases and J by 3 bases, with 16 bases left in between. The CDR3 spans 16 residues. CDR1 and CDR2 (germline): MGHRA, YSYEKL. The CDR3 loop reads CASSQTLDRREETQYF. The CDR3 DNA is TGCGCCAGCAGCCAAACCCTGGACAGAAGAGAAGAGACCCAGTACTTC.

The chain links TRBV9 to TRBJ2-1, with TRBD2 matching 11 bases. This CDR3 is built from 16 residues. V lost 4 bases, J lost 6 bases, and 9 bases stayed unmatched. Looked up from germline, CDR1 is SGDLS and CDR2 is YYNGEE. CDR3 sequence (DNA): TGTGCCAGCAGCCTAAAGACCGGGACTAGCGGCAATGAGCAGTTCTTC. Residues: CASSLKTGTSGNEQFF.

The chain couples TRBV5-4 to TRBJ2-7, with 9 bases identical to TRBD2. This CDR3 is built from 15 residues. The trim removed 1 base at V and 3 bases at J, leaving 5 bases unmatched. Germline CDR1 is SGHNT and CDR2 is YYREEE (reference sequence). The CDR3 protein is CASSLRLAASYEQYF. The DNA of the CDR3 is TGTGCCAGCAGCTTGAGACTAGCGGCAAGCTACGAGCAGTACTTC.

The V call is TRBV18, the J call TRBJ2-2, with a weak D call TRBD1 (6 bases). Germline-derived CDR1 and CDR2 are KGHSH and LQKENI. V was shortened by 3 bases and J by 7 bases, with 12 bases between the two germline ends. The CDR3 is 14 amino acids. CDR3 region: CASSPGRQVGELFF. CDR3 sequence (DNA): TGTGCCAGCTCACCGGGACGACAGGTCGGGGAGCTGTTTTTT.